The present entry profiles one TCR beta chain with its context. This entry belongs to a study of blood T cell repertoires in COVID-19. Study details: PBMCs, B-cell-depleted T cells, or T cells provided the cDNA or gDNA that made up the material.

The V gene's germline CDR1 is SGHTA and CDR2 FQGNSA. Trimming cost V 6 bases and J 2 bases; bases outside gene matches: 7. This CDR3 comprises 14 residues. Libraries were prepared by immunoSEQ multiplex PCR; TCRdb keeps only in-frame clonotypes and omits some of them. The sample contains 200,000 to 300,000 clones, 75% to 85% of which appear only once. Sequenced material: peripheral blood. J is TRBJ2-7 and V is TRBV7-2, with 7 bases lining up with TRBD1. The TCR comes from a woman of 80 years or more with COVID-19, enrolled during active disease. The CDR3 DNA is TGTGCCAGCAGTACTAGACAGGGCCCCTACGAGCAGTACTTC. Amino acids: CASSTRQGPYEQYF.